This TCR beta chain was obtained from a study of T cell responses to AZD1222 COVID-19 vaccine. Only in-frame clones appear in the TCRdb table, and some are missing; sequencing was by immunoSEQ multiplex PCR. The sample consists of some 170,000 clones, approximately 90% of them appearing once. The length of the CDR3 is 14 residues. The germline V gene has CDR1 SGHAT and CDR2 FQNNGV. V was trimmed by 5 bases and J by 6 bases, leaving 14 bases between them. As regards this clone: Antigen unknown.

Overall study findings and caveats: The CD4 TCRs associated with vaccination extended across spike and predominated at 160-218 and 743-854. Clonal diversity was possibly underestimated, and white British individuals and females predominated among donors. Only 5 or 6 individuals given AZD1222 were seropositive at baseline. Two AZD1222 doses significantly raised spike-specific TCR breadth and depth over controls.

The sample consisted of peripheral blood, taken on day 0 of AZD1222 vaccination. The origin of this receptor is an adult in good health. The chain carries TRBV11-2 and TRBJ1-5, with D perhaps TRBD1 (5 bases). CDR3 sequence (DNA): TGTGCCAGCAGCCCACGGCAGGGTAGTCAGCCCCAGCATTTT. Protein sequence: CASSPRQGSQPQHF.